This T cell receptor beta chain was documented in a study of T cell responses to AZD1222 COVID-19 vaccine. Study summary: Second-dose intervals of approximately 4 or approximately 12 weeks were pooled.

CDR3 length equals 13 residues. Trimming at V came to 6 bases and at J to 6 bases, leaving 5 bases not matched to a gene. Looked up from germline, CDR1 is SGHTA and CDR2 is FQGNSA. This clone was seen only a few times. TCRdb's table, derived via immunoSEQ multiplex PCR, lists solely in-frame clones and lacks some. This sample has 130,000 to 150,000 clones, with around nine tenths found just once. The source material was peripheral blood, sampled on day 0 of AZD1222 vaccination. This sequence was found in an adult in good health. The rearrangement joins TRBV7-2 to TRBJ1-5, with TRBD1 matching 7 bases. The CDR3 bases are TGTGCCAGCAGTCCGCAGGGGGTTCAGCCCCAGCATTTT. Translation gives CASSPQGVQPQHF.